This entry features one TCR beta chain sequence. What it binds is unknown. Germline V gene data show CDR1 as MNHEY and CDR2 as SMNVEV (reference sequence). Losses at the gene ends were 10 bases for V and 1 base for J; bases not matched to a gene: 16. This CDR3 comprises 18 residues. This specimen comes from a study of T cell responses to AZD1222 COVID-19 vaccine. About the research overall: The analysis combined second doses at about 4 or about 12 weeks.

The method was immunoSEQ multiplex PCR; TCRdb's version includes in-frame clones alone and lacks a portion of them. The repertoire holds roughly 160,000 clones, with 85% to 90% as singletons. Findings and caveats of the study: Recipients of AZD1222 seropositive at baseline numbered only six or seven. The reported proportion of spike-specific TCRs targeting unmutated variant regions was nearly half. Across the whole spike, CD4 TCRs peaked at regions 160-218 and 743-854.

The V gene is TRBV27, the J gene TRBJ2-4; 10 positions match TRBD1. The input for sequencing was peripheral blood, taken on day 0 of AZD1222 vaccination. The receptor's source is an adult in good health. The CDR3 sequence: CATRGGQGIVAAKNIQYF. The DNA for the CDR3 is TGTGCCACAAGAGGGGGACAGGGGATTGTGGCGGCCAAAAACATTCAGTACTTC.